A selection of T cell receptor beta chains follows, all from one sample in a study of blood T cell repertoires in COVID-19. Generated by immunoSEQ multiplex PCR, the TCRdb table keeps only in-frame clones and is missing some. The repertoire holds about 200,000 clones, with just under 85% as singletons. Sequences were obtained from peripheral blood. The receptors come from a human donor with acute or convalescent COVID-19. The donor label of this sample is uncertain. Each CDR3 is given with its conserved first and last residue. Fields, in order: CDR3 DNA, CDR3 protein, V gene, J gene, clone size, D gene. D genes are given only for firm matches. The size entry is marked missing in some rows and otherwise reads once, few, many or a size class.

TGTGCCAGCTCACCACGGACAGGGGGGCGACTAGCAACTAATGAAAAACTGTTTTTT	CASSPRTGGRLATNEKLFF	TRBV18	TRBJ1-4	.	TRBD1
TGTGCCAGCAGTTTACACCTGAACACTGAAGCTTTCTTT	CASSLHLNTEAFF	TRBV2	TRBJ1-1	.	.
TGTGCCAGCTCACCGCAGGGAAGCTCCTACAATGAGCAGTTCTTC	CASSPQGSSYNEQFF	TRBV18	TRBJ2-1	.	.
TGTGCCAGCAACCGGGACAGGGTAACCGGGGAGCTGTTTTTT	CASNRDRVTGELFF	TRBV7-2	TRBJ2-2	.	TRBD1
TGTGCCAGCAGTTACTCGGGACAGGTCCTGGGTCTTTTT	CASSYSGQVLGLF	TRBV6-6	TRBJ1-3	few	TRBD1
TGTGCCAGCAGAGGACAGGGCGGGAGCTATGGCTACACCTTC	CASRGQGGSYGYTF	TRBV6-5	TRBJ1-2	.	TRBD1
TGTGCCAGCAGCTTGGCGGTCACAGATACGCAGTATTTT	CASSLAVTDTQYF	TRBV11-3	TRBJ2-3	.	.
TGCGCCAGCAGTGACCCGGGGACAGGGGCCTACGAGCAGTACTTC	CASSDPGTGAYEQYF	TRBV10-1	TRBJ2-7	.	TRBD1
TGTGCCAGCAGCCCTGCACAGGGGCGGACTGAAGCTTTCTTT	CASSPAQGRTEAFF	TRBV28	TRBJ1-1	.	TRBD1
TGTGCCAGCAGCCTAGGACCCGGGTTTGATACGCAGTATTTT	CASSLGPGFDTQYF	TRBV7-2	TRBJ2-3	.	.
TGTGCCAGCAGTGAATTTGGGGGGACTGAAGCTTTCTTT	CASSEFGGTEAFF	TRBV2	TRBJ1-1	.	.
TGCAGCGTTGTGGCGGGAGGGACCGGGGAGCTGTTTTTT	CSVVAGGTGELFF	TRBV29-1	TRBJ2-2	.	TRBD2
TGCGCCAGCAGCCCTGACAGGGGTGATGAAAAACTGTTTTTT	CASSPDRGDEKLFF	TRBV5-1	TRBJ1-4	.	TRBD1
TGTGCCAGCAGTACAGGACAGGGATATTCACCCCTCCACTTT	CASSTGQGYSPLHF	TRBV28	TRBJ1-6	.	TRBD1
TGTGCCAGCAGCTTAGTATGGCTTACTGAAGCTTTCTTT	CASSLVWLTEAFF	TRBV7-2	TRBJ1-1	.	.
TGTGCCAGCAGTCCCGGGGGGAGTGGGGCCAACGTCCTGACTTTC	CASSPGGSGANVLTF	TRBV6-5	TRBJ2-6	.	TRBD2
TGTGCCAGCAGTTACTTGGAGGTCGGAACTGAAGCTTTCTTT	CASSYLEVGTEAFF	TRBV6-6	TRBJ1-1	.	.
TGTGCCAGCAGTGAGGGGACAGGGGGGTTTTATACGCAGTATTTT	CASSEGTGGFYTQYF	TRBV6-1	TRBJ2-3	.	TRBD1
TGTGCCAGCAGCCAGCACGAGGGGGAAGGGGCTGAGCAGTTCTTC	CASSQHEGEGAEQFF	TRBV4-2	TRBJ2-1	.	.
TGTGCCAGCTCACGGCAGGGTGTCACTGAAGCTTTCTTT	CASSRQGVTEAFF	TRBV18	TRBJ1-1	.	.
TGCGCCAGCACTCCGACAGCCGTGAACTCCTACAATGAGCAGTTCTTC	CASTPTAVNSYNEQFF	TRBV4-1	TRBJ2-1	.	.
TGTGCCAGCAGCCCTGCGTGGGGCGGAAACTATGGCTACACCTTC	CASSPAWGGNYGYTF	TRBV7-2	TRBJ1-2	.	.
TGTGCCAGCAGCTTGGGGGGGGGTCTAGCGGGAGTCCTAGAGACCCAGTACTTC	CASSLGGGLAGVLETQYF	TRBV5-4	TRBJ2-5	.	TRBD2
TGCGCCCCCCCCTCAGGGGTCAATCAGCCCCAGCATTTT	CAPPSGVNQPQHF	TRBV10-1	TRBJ1-5	.	.
TGTGCCAGCAGCTTAGTCCTCGGGACAGCTACGAACACCGGGGAGCTGTTTTTT	CASSLVLGTATNTGELFF	TRBV7-6	TRBJ2-2	.	TRBD1
TGTGCCAGCAGCTACGGACAGGGGCTAAACACCATATATTTT	CASSYGQGLNTIYF	TRBV5-6	TRBJ1-3	.	TRBD1
TGTGCCAGCAGCGTGGCTGGACAGCCCAGAGATACGCAGTATTTT	CASSVAGQPRDTQYF	TRBV7-2	TRBJ2-3	.	.
TGTGCCAGCAGCGTAGGGGCAGGGGATGGCTACACCTTC	CASSVGAGDGYTF	TRBV9	TRBJ1-2	.	.
TGTGCCAGCAGCCCGGGACTAGCGGGAGCGGGTGAGCAGTTCTTC	CASSPGLAGAGEQFF	TRBV5-4	TRBJ2-1	.	TRBD2
TGTGCCAGCAGCCTAATGGGGGCTTTCAATCAGCCCCAGCATTTT	CASSLMGAFNQPQHF	TRBV6-5	TRBJ1-5	.	.
TGTGCCAGCAGTTTATTAGAGGATGAGCAGTTCTTC	CASSLLEDEQFF	TRBV28	TRBJ2-1	.	.
TGTGCCAGCAGCGTATCGGGGGACAGGGTCTATGGCTACACCTTC	CASSVSGDRVYGYTF	TRBV9	TRBJ1-2	.	TRBD1
TGTGCCAGCTCACCCGGACAGGCTCGAGGTGGCTACACCTTC	CASSPGQARGGYTF	TRBV18	TRBJ1-2	.	TRBD1
TGTGCCAGCAGCCCACCGGGGCAAGAGACCCAGTACTTC	CASSPPGQETQYF	TRBV7-8	TRBJ2-5	.	.
TGTGCCAGCAGCGTAGGGCCCCAAGAGACCCAGTACTTC	CASSVGPQETQYF	TRBV9	TRBJ2-5	.	.
TGTGCCAGCAGCTCCGTGGGAGTGAGCACTGAAGCTTTCTTT	CASSSVGVSTEAFF	TRBV6-1	TRBJ1-1	.	.
TGTGCCAGTAGTATAGAAACCTTTGGGAGACAGCCCCAGCATTTT	CASSIETFGRQPQHF	TRBV19	TRBJ1-5	.	.
TGTGCCAGCAGTTTCGGGACTAGCGGGAGGGCTAACTACAATGAGCAGTTCTTC	CASSFGTSGRANYNEQFF	TRBV27	TRBJ2-1	.	TRBD2
TGCGCCAGCAGCCAAGAAACATTGGACAGGGTGGCTGGAAACACCATATATTTT	CASSQETLDRVAGNTIYF	TRBV4-3	TRBJ1-3	.	TRBD1
TGCAGCGCCCCCATACAGCGGGAGGGTCCAGATACGCAGTATTTT	CSAPIQREGPDTQYF	TRBV29-1	TRBJ2-3	once	TRBD2
TGTGCCAGCAGCTCAGGAAGCGGGGGGGGCACAGATACGCAGTATTTT	CASSSGSGGGTDTQYF	TRBV7-7	TRBJ2-3	.	TRBD2
TGTGCCAGCTCGGTAGCGGGAGTCAGCTCCTACGAGCAGTACTTC	CASSVAGVSSYEQYF	TRBV18	TRBJ2-7	.	TRBD2
TGTGCCAGCAGCTTCCCAGGGGCCACTGAAGCTTTCTTT	CASSFPGATEAFF	TRBV7-9	TRBJ1-1	.	.
TGTGCCAGCAGTTTAGTTGGCGGCTATGGCTACACCTTC	CASSLVGGYGYTF	TRBV28	TRBJ1-2	.	.
TGCGCCAGCAGCGTGCAGACAGGGGGCACTGAAGCTTTCTTT	CASSVQTGGTEAFF	TRBV5-1	TRBJ1-1	.	TRBD1
TGTGCCAGCAGCCGTGAGGGAGAGACCCAGTACTTC	CASSREGETQYF	TRBV11-2	TRBJ2-5	.	.
TGCGCCAGCAGTGGGGGACAGGCGTACTCTGGGGCCAACGTCCTGACTTTC	CASSGGQAYSGANVLTF	TRBV23-1	TRBJ2-6	once	TRBD1
TGTGCCAGCAGTTTCATGGGACAGGGGCCGAACACTGAAGCTTTCTTT	CASSFMGQGPNTEAFF	TRBV27	TRBJ1-1	once	TRBD1
TGTGCCAGCAGCCCGACAGGGCTTTCACCCCTCCACTTT	CASSPTGLSPLHF	TRBV3-1/TRBV3-2	TRBJ1-6	.	TRBD1
TGTGCCACCAGCAAGACCGGGACAGGGGGATACGAGCAGTACTTC	CATSKTGTGGYEQYF	TRBV15	TRBJ2-7	few	TRBD1
TGTGCCAGCAGCCGGACTAGCGGGAGACTCTACGAGCAGTACTTC	CASSRTSGRLYEQYF	TRBV3-1/TRBV3-2	TRBJ2-7	.	TRBD2
TGCGCCAGCAGTCAGGGAGGTTTGTCCTACGAGCAGTACTTC	CASSQGGLSYEQYF	TRBV23-1	TRBJ2-7	.	.
TGCAGCGGTGCGGTTGGGACAGGGGGCCGGGGCTACACCTTC	CSGAVGTGGRGYTF	TRBV29-1	TRBJ1-2	.	TRBD1
TGTGCCAGCAGTGGAATTTTAGGGACTAGCGGGAGGAGGAACGAGACCCAGTACTTC	CASSGILGTSGRRNETQYF	TRBV6-1	TRBJ2-5	once	TRBD2
TGTGCCAGCTCATCTACAGGGGGCTCAAATAGCAATCAGCCCCAGCATTTT	CASSSTGGSNSNQPQHF	TRBV18	TRBJ1-5	once	TRBD1
TGTGCCAGCAGTCATCTTTTATTAGGGGGACAGGGAATGGTGTCACCCCTCCACTTT	CASSHLLLGGQGMVSPLHF	TRBV3-1/TRBV3-2	TRBJ1-6	.	TRBD1
TGTGCCAGTAGTATTGCAGGGGGCCCGGGCTACGAGCAGTACTTC	CASSIAGGPGYEQYF	TRBV19	TRBJ2-7	.	TRBD1